Listed below are T cell receptor beta chains from one sample, sequenced in a study of breast tumors, draining lymph nodes, adjacent tissues. One entry per CDR3 protein results from TCRdb running MiXCR on the multiplex PCR reads. The data contain about 130,000 distinct CDR3 sequences, 21% of them seen just once; the ten biggest clones take up about 2%. The sample taken for sequencing was axillary lymph node tissue. All receptors derive from a female donor with breast cancer. Some clones in this sample may be carry-over from other donors' samples. Both conserved end residues are part of each CDR3. D genes are given only for firm matches. Not every row has a clone size; where given, it reads once, few, many or a size class.

d_gene,j_gene,len,abundance,v_gene,CDR3aa,CDR3nt
.,TRBJ2-1,12,many,TRBV3-1,CASRRGANEQFF,TGTGCCAGTCGGCGGGGAGCCAATGAGCAGTTCTTC
.,TRBJ2-3,13,.,TRBV9,CASCVDTGDTQYF,TGTGCCAGCTGCGTAGATACGGGGGATACGCAGTATTTT
.,TRBJ1-5,12,.,TRBV3-1,CASRRGDGPQHF,TGTGCCAGCCGTAGGGGAGATGGGCCCCAGCATTTT
.,TRBJ1-2,14,many,TRBV28,CASSLISDNYGYTF,TGTGCCAGCAGTTTAATAAGTGATAACTATGGCTACACCTTC
.,TRBJ2-5,12,many,TRBV7-9,CASSLAQETQYF,TGTGCCAGCAGCTTAGCCCAAGAGACCCAGTACTTC
.,TRBJ2-1,11,many,TRBV30,CAWSVLDEQFF,TGTGCCTGGAGTGTTTTGGATGAGCAGTTCTTC
TRBD1,TRBJ2-1,16,.,TRBV5-4,CASSSTGGGRYNKQFF,TGTGCCAGCAGCAGTACAGGGGGAGGTAGATACAATAAGCAGTTCTTC
.,TRBJ1-6,14,many,TRBV5-1,CASSYQGEGSPLHF,TGCGCCAGCAGCTACCAGGGCGAGGGTTCACCCCTCCACTTT
.,TRBJ1-2,13,many,TRBV5-6,CASSLTTNYGYTF,TGTGCCAGCAGCTTGACAACTAACTATGGCTACACCTTC
TRBD1,TRBJ2-3,17,many,TRBV12-3/TRBV12-4,CASTPGRGQVSADTQYF,TGTGCCAGCACTCCCGGCCGGGGACAGGTTAGCGCAGATACGCAGTATTTT
TRBD2,TRBJ2-1,18,many,TRBV20-1,CSARDWGASGRADNEQFF,TGCAGTGCTAGAGATTGGGGGGCTAGCGGGAGGGCAGACAATGAGCAGTTCTTC
TRBD1,TRBJ1-4,17,.,TRBV19,CASSPRDSFKGNEKLFF,TGTGCCAGTAGTCCCCGGGACAGCTTCAAGGGTAATGAAAAACTGTTTTTT
TRBD2,TRBJ2-2,15,.,TRBV6-1,CASSAPGGITGELFF,TGTGCCAGCAGTGCCCCGGGGGGAATCACCGGGGAGCTGTTTTTT
.,TRBJ2-7,14,many,TRBV29-1,CSVVTVREGYEQYF,TGCAGCGTGGTCACGGTTAGAGAGGGATACGAGCAGTACTTC
.,TRBJ2-3,14,many,TRBV2,CASSEARGAGTQYF,TGTGCCAGCAGTGAAGCGAGGGGTGCTGGTACGCAGTATTTT
.,TRBJ2-5,15,many,TRBV13,CASSFGSRVQETQYF,TGTGCCAGCAGCTTCGGGTCCCGGGTCCAAGAGACCCAGTACTTC
.,TRBJ2-1,13,many,TRBV29-1,CSVGKDTYNEQFF,TGCAGCGTTGGTAAAGATACCTACAATGAGCAGTTCTTC
.,TRBJ2-6,16,many,TRBV7-3,CASSRVRGTGANVLTF,TGTGCCAGCAGCCGAGTTAGGGGCACTGGGGCCAACGTCCTGACTTTC
.,TRBJ1-2,14,.,TRBV28,CASSFTGANYGYTF,TGTGCCAGCAGTTTCACAGGAGCTAACTATGGCTACACCTTC
.,TRBJ2-2,13,many,TRBV6-1,CASTRGDTGELFF,TGTGCCAGCACAAGAGGGGACACCGGGGAGCTGTTTTTT
.,TRBJ1-5,14,many,TRBV6-5,CASSPDRGNQPQHF,TGTGCCAGCAGCCCGGACAGAGGCAATCAGCCCCAGCATTTT
TRBD2,TRBJ2-3,18,.,TRBV7-9,CASSGRPLAGGGTDTQYF,TGTGCCAGCAGCGGGCGGCCACTAGCGGGAGGAGGTACAGATACGCAGTATTTT
.,TRBJ1-2,11,many,TRBV19,CASDGQRGYTF,TGTGCCAGTGACGGACAACGTGGCTACACCTTC
.,TRBJ2-1,15,many,TRBV12-3/TRBV12-4,CASSLAGANYNEQFF,TGTGCCAGCAGTTTAGCGGGAGCCAACTACAATGAGCAGTTCTTC
.,TRBJ2-5,17,many,TRBV14,CASSHPVLRKRQETQYF,TGTGCCAGCAGCCACCCAGTGCTTAGGAAGAGACAAGAGACCCAGTACTTC
.,TRBJ2-1,15,many,TRBV10-1,CASRPSGGQGNEQFF,TGCGCCAGCAGACCTAGCGGAGGCCAGGGGAATGAGCAGTTCTTC
TRBD2,TRBJ2-7,15,many,TRBV7-2,CASSFDAGGTYEQYF,TGTGCCAGCAGCTTTGATGCGGGAGGGACCTACGAGCAGTACTTC
TRBD1,TRBJ2-5,15,many,TRBV11-2,CASSRGQGWQETQYF,TGTGCCAGCAGCCGAGGACAGGGGTGGCAAGAGACCCAGTACTTC
TRBD2,TRBJ2-7,15,few,TRBV28,CASSFSQAGADEQYF,TGTGCCAGCAGTTTCAGTCAAGCGGGAGCCGACGAGCAGTACTTC
.,TRBJ1-2,15,many,TRBV4-1,CASSQEAGIIYGYTF,TGCGCCAGCAGCCAAGAGGCAGGTATTATCTATGGCTACACCTTC
TRBD1,TRBJ1-3,17,few,TRBV28,CASSVGRGRGFGNTIYF,TGTGCCAGCAGTGTGGGAAGGGGGCGCGGTTTTGGAAACACCATATATTTT
.,TRBJ2-3,12,few,TRBV5-6,CASSLEGGTQYF,TGTGCCAGCAGCTTGGAGGGAGGTACGCAGTATTTT